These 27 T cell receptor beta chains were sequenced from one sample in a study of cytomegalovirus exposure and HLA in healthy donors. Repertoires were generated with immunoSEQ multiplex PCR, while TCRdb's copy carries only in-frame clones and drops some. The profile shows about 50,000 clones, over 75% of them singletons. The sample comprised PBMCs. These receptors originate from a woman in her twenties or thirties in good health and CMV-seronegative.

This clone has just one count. As DNA, the CDR3 is TGCGCCAGCAGCTCCCCGGACAGGGGTATCCACGAGCAGTACTTC. Its translation is CASSSPDRGIHEQYF. The chain uses TRBV5-1 and TRBJ2-7; 9 bases map to TRBD1. CDR3 length: 15 residues. Looked up from germline, CDR1 is SGHRS and CDR2 is YFSETQ. With V trimmed by 3 bases and J by 5 bases, 9 bases remained unmatched.

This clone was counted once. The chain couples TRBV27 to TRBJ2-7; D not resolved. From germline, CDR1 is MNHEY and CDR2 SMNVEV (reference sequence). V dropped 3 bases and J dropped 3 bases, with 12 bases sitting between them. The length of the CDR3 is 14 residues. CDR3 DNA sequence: TGTGCCAGCAGTTTCGCACAGTTGAGCTACGAGCAGTACTTC. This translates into CASSFAQLSYEQYF.

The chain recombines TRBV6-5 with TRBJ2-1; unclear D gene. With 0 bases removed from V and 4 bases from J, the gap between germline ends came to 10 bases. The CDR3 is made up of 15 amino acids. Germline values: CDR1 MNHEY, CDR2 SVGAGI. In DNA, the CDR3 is TGTGCCAGCAGTTACTCCGGTGCCACGTACAATGAGCAGTTCTTC. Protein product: CASSYSGATYNEQFF.

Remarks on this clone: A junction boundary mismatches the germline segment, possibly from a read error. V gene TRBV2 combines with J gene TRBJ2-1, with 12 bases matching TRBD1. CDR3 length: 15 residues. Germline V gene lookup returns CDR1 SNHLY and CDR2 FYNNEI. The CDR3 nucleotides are TGTGCCAGCAGTGATAGGGGACAGGGGGCTCCGAACGGGGTCTTC. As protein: CASSDRGQGAPNGVF.

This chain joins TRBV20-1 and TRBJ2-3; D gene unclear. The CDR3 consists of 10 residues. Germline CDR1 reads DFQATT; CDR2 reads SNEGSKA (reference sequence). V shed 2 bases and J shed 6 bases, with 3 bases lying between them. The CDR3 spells CSARLDTQYF. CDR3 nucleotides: TGCAGTGCTAGACTGGATACGCAGTATTTT.

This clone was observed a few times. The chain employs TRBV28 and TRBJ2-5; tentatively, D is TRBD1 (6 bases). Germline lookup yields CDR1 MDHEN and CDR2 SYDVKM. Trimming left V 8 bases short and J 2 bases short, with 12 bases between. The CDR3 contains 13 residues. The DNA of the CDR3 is TGTGCCAGCTGTGGTGGACAGCAAGAGACCCAGTACTTC. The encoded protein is CASCGGQQETQYF.

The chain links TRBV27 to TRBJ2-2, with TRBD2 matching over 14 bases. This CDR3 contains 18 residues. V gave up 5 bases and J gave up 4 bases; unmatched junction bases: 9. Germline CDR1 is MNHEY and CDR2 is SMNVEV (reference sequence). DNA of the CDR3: TGTGCCAGCAGTAAGGCGGGGACTAGCGGGAGTCGCACCGGGGAGCTGTTTTTT. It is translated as CASSKAGTSGSRTGELFF.

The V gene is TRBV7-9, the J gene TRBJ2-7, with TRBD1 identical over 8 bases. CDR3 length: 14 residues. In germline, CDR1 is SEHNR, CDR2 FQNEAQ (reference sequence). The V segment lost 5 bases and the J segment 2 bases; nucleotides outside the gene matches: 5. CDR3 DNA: TGTGCCAGCAGCCCCCGGACAGGGACCTACGAGCAGTACTTC. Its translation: CASSPRTGTYEQYF. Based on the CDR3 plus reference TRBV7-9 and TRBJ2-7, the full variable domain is DTGVSQNPRHKITKRGQNVTFRCDPISEHNRLYWYRQTLGQGPEFLTYFQNEAQLEKSRLLSDRFSAERPKGSFSTLEIQRTEQGDSAMYLCASSPRTGTYEQYFGPGTRLTVT.

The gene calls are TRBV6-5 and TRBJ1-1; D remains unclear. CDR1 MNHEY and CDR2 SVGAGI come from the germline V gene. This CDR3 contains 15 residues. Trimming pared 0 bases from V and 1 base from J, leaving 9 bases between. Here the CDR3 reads CASSYSRRRNTEAFF. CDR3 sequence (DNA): TGTGCCAGCAGTTACTCGAGACGGAGGAACACTGAAGCTTTCTTT.

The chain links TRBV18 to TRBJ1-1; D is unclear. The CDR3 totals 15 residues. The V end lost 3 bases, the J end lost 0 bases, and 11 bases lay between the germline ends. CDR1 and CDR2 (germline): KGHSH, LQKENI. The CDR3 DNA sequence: TGTGCCAGCTCACCCTTGACACAGATGAACACTGAAGCTTTCTTT. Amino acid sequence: CASSPLTQMNTEAFF.

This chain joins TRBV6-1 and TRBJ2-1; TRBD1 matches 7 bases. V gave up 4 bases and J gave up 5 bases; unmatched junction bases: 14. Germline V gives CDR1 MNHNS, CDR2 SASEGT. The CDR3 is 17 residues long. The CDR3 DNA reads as TGTGCCAGCAGTGGGGGGCCGGGGACAGAGGGTCACAATGAGCAGTTCTTC. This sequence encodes CASSGGPGTEGHNEQFF.

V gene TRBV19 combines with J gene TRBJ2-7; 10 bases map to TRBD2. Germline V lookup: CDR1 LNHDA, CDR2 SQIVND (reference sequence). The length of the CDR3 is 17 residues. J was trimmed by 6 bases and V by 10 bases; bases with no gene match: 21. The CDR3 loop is CATRGGSASGSYSEQYF. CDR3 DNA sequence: TGTGCCACCCGCGGGGGATCGGCTAGCGGGAGTTATAGCGAGCAGTACTTC.

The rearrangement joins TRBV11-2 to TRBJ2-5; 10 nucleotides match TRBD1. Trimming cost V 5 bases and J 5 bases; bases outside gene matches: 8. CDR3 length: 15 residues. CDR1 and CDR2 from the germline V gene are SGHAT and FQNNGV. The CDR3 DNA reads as TGTGCCAGCAGCCCCTGGACAGGGGGAGGGGAGACCCAGTACTTC. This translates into CASSPWTGGGETQYF.

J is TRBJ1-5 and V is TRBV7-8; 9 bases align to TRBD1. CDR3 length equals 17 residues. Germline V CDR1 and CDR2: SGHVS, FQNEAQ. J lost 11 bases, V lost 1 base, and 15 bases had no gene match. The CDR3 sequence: CASSLGLRTGAPTTQHF. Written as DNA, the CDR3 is TGTGCCAGCAGCTTAGGTTTGAGGACAGGGGCGCCGACGACCCAGCATTTT.

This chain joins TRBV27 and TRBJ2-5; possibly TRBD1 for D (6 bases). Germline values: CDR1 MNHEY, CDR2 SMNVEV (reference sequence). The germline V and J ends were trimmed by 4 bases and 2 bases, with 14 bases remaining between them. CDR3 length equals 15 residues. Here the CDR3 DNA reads TGTGCCAGCAGTTCCTATGGGGGCTTGCAAGAGACCCAGTACTTC. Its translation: CASSSYGGLQETQYF.

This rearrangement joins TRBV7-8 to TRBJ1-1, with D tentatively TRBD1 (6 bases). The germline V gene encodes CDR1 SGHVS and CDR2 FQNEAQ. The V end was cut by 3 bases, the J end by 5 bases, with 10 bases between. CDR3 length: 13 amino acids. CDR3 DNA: TGTGCCAGCAGCTTCACCCAGGGGACTGAAGCTTTCTTT. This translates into CASSFTQGTEAFF.

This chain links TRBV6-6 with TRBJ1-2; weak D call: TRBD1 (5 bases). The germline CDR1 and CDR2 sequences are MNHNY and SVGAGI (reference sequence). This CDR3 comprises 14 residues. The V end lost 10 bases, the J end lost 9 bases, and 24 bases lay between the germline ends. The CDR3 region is CATYQGPESRRYTF. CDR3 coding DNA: TGTGCCACCTATCAGGGTCCCGAGTCCCGCCGCTACACCTTC.

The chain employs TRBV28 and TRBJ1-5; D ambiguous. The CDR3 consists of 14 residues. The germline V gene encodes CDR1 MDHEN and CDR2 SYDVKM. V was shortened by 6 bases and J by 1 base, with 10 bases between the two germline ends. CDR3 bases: TGTGCCAGCAGCGATCAGTTGAGCAATCAGCCCCAGCATTTT. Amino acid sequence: CASSDQLSNQPQHF. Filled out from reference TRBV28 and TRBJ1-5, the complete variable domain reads DVKVTQSSRYLVKRTGEKVFLECVQDMDHENMFWYRQDPGLGLRLIYFSYDVKMKEKGDIPEGYSVSREKKERFSLILESASTNQTSMYLCASSDQLSNQPQHFGDGTRLSIL.

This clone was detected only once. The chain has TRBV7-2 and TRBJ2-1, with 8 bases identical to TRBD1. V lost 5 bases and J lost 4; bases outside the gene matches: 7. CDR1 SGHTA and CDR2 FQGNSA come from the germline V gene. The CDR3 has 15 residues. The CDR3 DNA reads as TGTGCCAGCAGCCGGTCCGGGACAGGATACAATGAGCAGTTCTTC. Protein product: CASSRSGTGYNEQFF.

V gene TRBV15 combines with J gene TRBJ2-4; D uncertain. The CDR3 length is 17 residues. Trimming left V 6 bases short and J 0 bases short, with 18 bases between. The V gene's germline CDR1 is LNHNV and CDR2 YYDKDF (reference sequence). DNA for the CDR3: TGTGCCACCAGTACCGTCCTTGGCGGTACAGCCAAAAACATTCAGTACTTC. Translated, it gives CATSTVLGGTAKNIQYF.

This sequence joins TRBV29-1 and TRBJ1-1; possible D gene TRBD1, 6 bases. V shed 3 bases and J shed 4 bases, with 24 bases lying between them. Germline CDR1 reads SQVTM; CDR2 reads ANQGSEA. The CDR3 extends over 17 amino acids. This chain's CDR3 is CSVESRGGKVRGTEAFF. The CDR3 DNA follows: TGCAGCGTTGAGAGTAGGGGGGGAAAAGTTCGTGGCACTGAAGCTTTCTTT.

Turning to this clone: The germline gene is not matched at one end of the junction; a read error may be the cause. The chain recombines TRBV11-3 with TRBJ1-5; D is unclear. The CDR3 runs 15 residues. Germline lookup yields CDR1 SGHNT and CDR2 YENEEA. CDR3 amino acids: CASSERASAHQPQHF. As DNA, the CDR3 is TGCGCCAGCAGCGAGCGGGCCTCTGCACATCAGCCCCAGCATTTT.

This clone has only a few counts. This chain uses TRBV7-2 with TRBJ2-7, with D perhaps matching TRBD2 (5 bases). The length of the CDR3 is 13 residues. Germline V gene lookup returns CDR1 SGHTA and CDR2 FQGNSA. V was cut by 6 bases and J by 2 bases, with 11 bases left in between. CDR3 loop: CASRRVGTYEQYF. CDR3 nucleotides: TGTGCCAGCAGGCGAGTCGGGACCTACGAGCAGTACTTC.

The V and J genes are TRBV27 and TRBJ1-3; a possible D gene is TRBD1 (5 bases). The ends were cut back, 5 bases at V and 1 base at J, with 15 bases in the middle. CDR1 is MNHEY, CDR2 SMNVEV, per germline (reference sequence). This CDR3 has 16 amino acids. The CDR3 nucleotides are TGTGCCAGCAGTCTCACCCCGGGACTTTCTGGAAACACCATATATTTT. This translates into CASSLTPGLSGNTIYF.

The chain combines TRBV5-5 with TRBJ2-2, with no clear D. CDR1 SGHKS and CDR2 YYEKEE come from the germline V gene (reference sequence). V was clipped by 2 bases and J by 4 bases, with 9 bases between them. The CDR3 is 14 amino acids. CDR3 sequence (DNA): TGTGCCAGCAGCTTCACCGTACTCACCGGGGAGCTGTTTTTT. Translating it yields CASSFTVLTGELFF.

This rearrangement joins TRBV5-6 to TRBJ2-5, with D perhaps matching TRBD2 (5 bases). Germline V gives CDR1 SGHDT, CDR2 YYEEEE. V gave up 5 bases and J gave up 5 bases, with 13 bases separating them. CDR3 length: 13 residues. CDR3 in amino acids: CASRVGRRETQYF. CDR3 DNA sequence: TGTGCCAGCAGGGTGGGCAGGAGGGAGACCCAGTACTTC.

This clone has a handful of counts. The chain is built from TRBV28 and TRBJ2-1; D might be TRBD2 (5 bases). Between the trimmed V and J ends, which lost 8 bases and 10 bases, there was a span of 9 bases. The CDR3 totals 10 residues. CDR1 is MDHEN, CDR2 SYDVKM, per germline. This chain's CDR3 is CASAEEEQFF. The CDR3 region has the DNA TGTGCCAGCGCGGAGGAGGAGCAGTTCTTC.